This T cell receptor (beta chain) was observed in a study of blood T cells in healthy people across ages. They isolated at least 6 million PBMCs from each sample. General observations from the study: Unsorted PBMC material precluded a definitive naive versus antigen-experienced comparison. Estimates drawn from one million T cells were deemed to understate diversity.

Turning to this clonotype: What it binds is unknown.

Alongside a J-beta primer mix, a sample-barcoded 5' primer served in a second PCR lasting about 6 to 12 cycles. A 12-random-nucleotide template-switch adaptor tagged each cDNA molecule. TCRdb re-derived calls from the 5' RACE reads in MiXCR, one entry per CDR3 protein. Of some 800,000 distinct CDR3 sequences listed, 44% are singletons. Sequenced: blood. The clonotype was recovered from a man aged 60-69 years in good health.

Here the CDR3 DNA reads TGCAGTGCTAGAGCCCCCCACAGTACCTACGAGCAGTACTTC. It specifies CSARAPHSTYEQYF. The chain is built from TRBV20-1 and TRBJ2-5; D remains unclear. The end of the DNA is better explained by TRBJ2-7, so the J call may be wrong. Germline V gives CDR1 DFQATT, CDR2 SNEGSKA (reference sequence). The CDR3 totals 14 residues.